This TCR beta chain was captured by sequencing in a study of shared clonotypes between healthy human individuals (dated by TCRdb to 2018 to 2021). For the wider study: The cohort comprised a couple of women and a few men aged 18 to 49 years. To estimate repertoire size and how much clonotypes are shared between individuals, the study performed deep sequencing of blood TCR repertoires from about five healthy adults. Each donor's leukapheresis produced roughly between roughly 0.94 and 9.5 billion PBMCs. For each donor, CD4 naive and CD4 memory were each given three plates, CD8 naive was given two plates, and CD8 memory was given one plate. Libraries were prepared and TCR repertoires were sequenced by different laboratories using diverse techniques, in order to increase sequencing depth and limit assay-specific biases.

The germline V gene (reference sequence) sets CDR1 to LNHNV and CDR2 to YYDKDF. The CDR3 measures 14 amino acids from cysteine to phenylalanine. The entry retains the CDR3 DNA only, 42 bases that are in frame from base 1. V is pared back by 1 base and J by 2 bases, with 8 bases lying between the germline termini. With respect to this clone: Its antigen is not yet known. The input lacks base qualities; no much larger clone sits a single base away.

General conclusions and limits of the study: Roughly 5% of naive CD4, 3% to 4% of naive CD8, roughly 2.5% of memory CD4, and around 0.4% of memory CD8 clonotypes were shared across several donors. Pairwise subsampling led to the expectation that sequencing depth would affect the degree of clonotype sharing among donors. Larger estimated clonotype richness was generally found for naive subsets than for memory subsets. Sampling was restricted to blood, and TCR repertoires in tissues likely differ from the TCR repertoires found in blood. Compared with non-shared clonotypes, the clonotypes found in all four sorted-subset donors had higher generation probabilities. The genetic and exposure-history diversity represented was limited by the small number of donors. Incomplete sequencing was indicated by rarefaction of sorted-subset datasets, despite the large sequencing depth.

Using the deep immunoSEQ assay, multiplex PCR amplified TCR CDR3 regions from genomic DNA. Genomic DNA extracted from each cell subset was distributed evenly over all wells of several immunoSEQ 96-well plates, and each plate served as one replicate. For sorted subsets, 200 to 250 ng of genomic DNA, equivalent to 25,000 to 35,000 T cell genomes, went into each replicate PCR. Purified libraries were quantified with a Qubit 3.0 fluorometer, sized on a Bioanalyzer 2100, and re-quantified with the KAPA Library Quantification kit. Every immunoSEQ 96-well plate was sequenced on a separate single-read 150-cycle Illumina NextSeq 550 flow cell. Turning to the authors' computational methods: The immunoSEQ output contained only junctional sequences without quality scores, so filtering could not match that applied to full-length reads. To assign V/J genes and CDR3, sequences were annotated using PyIR, a Python wrapper for IgBLAST v1.9, with IMGT germline references. Any read was removed if the V/J assignment was weak (E-value above 1e-6), the CDR3 was missing, or the read contained stop codons, out-of-frame junctions, or ambiguous translated residues. A V3J clonotype was defined by an identical inferred V gene, J gene, and CDR3 amino acid sequence. To compute the percentage overlap between repertoires, the number of shared unique clonotypes was divided by the size of the smaller repertoire. Repertoire richness was assessed with RTK rarefaction, the Chao1 estimator, and Recon v2.1 estimates of unobserved clonotypes. For all TCRbeta clonotypes obtained by the gDNA method from four donors, generation probabilities were computed with OLGA. The immuneACCESS repertoire file appears here via TCRdb, limited to in-frame rearrangements. These files lack a portion of the clones; in checked studies, under half of the deficit traces to unresolved V genes, and the cause of the others is not known. V and J calls and clone size are as listed in that table; D and trimming were resolved from the DNA. The sample includes about 2.2 million clones, with roughly 93% observed a single time. The leading ten clones occupy 1.5% to 2% of the sample.

For the CD8 naive samples, CD45RO-negative cells were positively selected for CCR7, yielding a CD45RA+CCR7+ population from which TemRA cells were excluded. Healthy HIV-negative adults with no recently reported acute infections or vaccinations were included as donors. Only Caucasian adults living in Nashville, Tennessee, USA were represented among the donors. Blood was collected by leukapheresis, and PBMCs were isolated by Ficoll-Histopaque density gradient centrifugation and then cryopreserved in liquid nitrogen vapor phase. Analytical flow cytometry was used to check the purity and quantity of each magnetically sorted T cell population. Genomic DNA was isolated from each sorted fraction and quantified by UV absorbance on a Nanodrop 2000c.

Material for sequencing was naive CD8+ T cells from PBMCs. The sample's cell subset or site label is to be understood as: CD45RA+CCR7+. Here the chain combines TRBV15 and TRBJ1-1; perhaps TRBD1 is the D gene, with 5 bases matching. The origin of this receptor is a man between 18 and 29 years old in good health. Some clones in this sample may be carry-over from other donors' samples. The nucleotides read TGTGCCACCAGCAGAGTGGGACTAAACACTGAAGCTTTCTTT. Its translation reads: CATSRVGLNTEAFF.